Presented here are 8 T cell receptor beta chains from one specimen sequenced in a study of T-cell reconstitution after alpha-beta-depleted transplantation in children. A TCRbeta library incorporating unique molecular identifiers was prepared. TCRdb re-called the PCR reads through MiXCR, storing one row per CDR3 protein. Among some 310,000 distinct CDR3 sequences, 23% were seen once, and the ten largest hold around 9.9%. The sample consisted of PBMCs, mostly from graft donor cells, taken 180 days after TCRalphabeta/CD19-depleted stem cell transplant. Receptors originate from a male patient younger than 18 who had a stem cell transplant for acute lymphoblastic leukemia, so the T cells may come from the graft donor.

This chain uses TRBV7-3 with TRBJ2-3; D is perhaps TRBD2 (5 bases). The germline V and J ends were trimmed by 2 bases and 0 bases, with 9 bases remaining between them. The CDR3 loop spans 15 amino acids. In germline, CDR1 is SGHTA, CDR2 FQGTGA. CDR3 loop: CASSLASLSTDTQYF. The CDR3 coding sequence is TGTGCCAGCAGCTTAGCTAGCCTTAGCACAGATACGCAGTATTTT.

The chain couples TRBV5-1 to TRBJ1-3; no clear D. CDR1 and CDR2 from the germline V gene are SGHRS and YFSETQ. Trimming shortened V by 0 bases and J by 4 bases, and 11 bases separated the two germline ends. The CDR3 loop spans 15 amino acids. The CDR3 coding sequence is TGCGCCAGCAGCTTGGTGTCCGGATCCGGAAACACCATATATTTT. Encoded protein: CASSLVSGSGNTIYF.

This clonotype was seen a few times. The chain has TRBV7-2 and TRBJ1-1; 7 positions agree with TRBD1. Losses at the gene ends were 1 base for V and 6 bases for J; bases not matched to a gene: 2. This CDR3 has 13 amino acids. The V gene's germline CDR1 is SGHTA and CDR2 FQGNSA. The CDR3, as DNA: TGTGCCAGCAGCTTAGTGACAGGGTCTGAAGCTTTCTTT. Its translation: CASSLVTGSEAFF.

V and J are TRBV11-2 and TRBJ2-1; a possible D gene is TRBD1 (6 bases). CDR1 is SGHAT, CDR2 FQNNGV, per germline. Trimming shortened V by 2 bases and J by 5 bases, and 22 bases separated the two germline ends. The CDR3 has 18 amino acids. This chain's CDR3 is CASSLLTPGVVGDNEQFF. In DNA, the CDR3 is TGTGCCAGCAGCTTATTGACGCCAGGGGTCGTTGGGGACAATGAGCAGTTCTTC. The complete variable domain, with remaining parts taken from reference TRBV11-2 and TRBJ2-1, reads EAGVAQSPRYKIIEKRQSVAFWCNPISGHATLYWYQQILGQGPKLLIQFQNNGVVDDSQLPKDRFSAERLKGVDSTLKIQPAKLEDSAVYLCASSLLTPGVVGDNEQFFGPGTRLTVL.

This rearrangement joins TRBV7-3 to TRBJ2-1, with 7 bases identical to TRBD2. The length of the CDR3 is 15 residues. CDR1 is SGHTA, CDR2 FQGTGA, per germline. J lost 2 bases, V lost 6 bases, and 7 bases had no gene match. CDR3 residues: CASREGRGTYNEQFF. The CDR3, as DNA: TGTGCCAGCAGGGAAGGGAGGGGAACCTACAATGAGCAGTTCTTC.

This clonotype was counted only a few times. The V and J genes are TRBV5-1 and TRBJ2-5; D is perhaps TRBD1 (6 bases). Deletions cut 3 bases from V and 2 bases from J, with 11 bases between. The CDR3 length is 14 residues. Per the germline V gene, CDR1 is SGHRS and CDR2 is YFSETQ. The CDR3 reads CASSWTVSQETQYF. CDR3 nucleotide sequence: TGCGCCAGCAGCTGGACAGTTTCACAAGAGACCCAGTACTTC.

The chain recombines TRBV11-2 with TRBJ2-3, with D tentatively TRBD2 (5 bases). This CDR3 has 15 amino acids. Germline lookup yields CDR1 SGHAT and CDR2 FQNNGV. Trimming shortened V by 3 bases and J by 3 bases, and 13 bases separated the two germline ends. CDR3 protein: CASSFSVDSTDTQYF. CDR3 DNA sequence: TGTGCCAGCAGCTTTTCAGTGGACTCAACAGATACGCAGTATTTT. Full variable domain (missing parts from reference TRBV11-2 and TRBJ2-3): EAGVAQSPRYKIIEKRQSVAFWCNPISGHATLYWYQQILGQGPKLLIQFQNNGVVDDSQLPKDRFSAERLKGVDSTLKIQPAKLEDSAVYLCASSFSVDSTDTQYFGPGTRLTVL.

This chain links TRBV12-3 or TRBV12-4 with TRBJ2-7, with 7 positions matching TRBD1. CDR3 length: 15 amino acids. After removal of 5 bases from V and 2 bases from J, the junction contained 9 bases not matched to a gene. The CDR3 nucleotides are TGTGCCAGCAGTGAACAGGGGCCTCTTGCCTACGAGCAGTACTTC. It is translated as CASSEQGPLAYEQYF.